One sample yielded the 9 T cell receptor beta chains listed below, sequenced in a study of T-cell memory formation after mild COVID-19. TCRdb used MiXCR to reprocess the 5' RACE reads, holding one entry per CDR3 protein. The sample shows some 150,000 distinct CDR3 sequences, 15% to 20% of them seen only once. Sequenced: PBMCs or a T cell subset sorted from them (not recorded which). The receptor set was obtained from an adult woman who had mild COVID-19 (a few samples of this study predate the infection). Cell type and time point are not known.

This chain joins TRBV7-2 and TRBJ1-5; perhaps TRBD1 as D (6 bases). The germline CDR1 and CDR2 sequences are SGHTA and FQGNSA. The CDR3 spans 15 residues. The V gene lost 4 bases and the J gene lost 0 bases, with 10 bases spanning the gap. The CDR3 loop reads CASSSGRGSNQPQHF. In DNA form, the CDR3 reads TGTGCCAGCAGCTCCGGCAGGGGTAGCAATCAGCCCCAGCATTTT.

This clonotype was observed a few times. CDR3 loop: CASSRGLAGESETQYF. The CDR3 DNA reads as TGCGCCAGCAGCCGGGGACTAGCGGGGGAGTCTGAGACCCAGTACTTC. The genes are TRBV5-1 and TRBJ2-5; TRBD2 matches at 14 bases. Trimming cost V 4 bases and J 5 bases; bases outside gene matches: 7. The CDR3 length is 16 residues. Germline-derived CDR1 and CDR2 are SGHRS and YFSETQ.

In its sample, this clonotype was seen a few times. The genes are TRBV11-2 and TRBJ2-1; the D gene is possibly TRBD2 (5 bases). CDR3 length: 17 amino acids. Germline V lookup: CDR1 SGHAT, CDR2 FQNNGV. With 5 bases removed from V and 2 bases from J, the gap between germline ends came to 19 bases. The CDR3 sequence: CASSRMGRAETYNEQFF. CDR3 nucleotide sequence: TGTGCCAGCAGCAGAATGGGGAGAGCGGAGACCTACAATGAGCAGTTCTTC.

There are many counts of this clonotype. The chain has TRBV12-3 or TRBV12-4 and TRBJ2-4; D perhaps matches TRBD2 (5 bases). The CDR3 consists of 13 residues. V lost 0 bases and J 8 bases, leaving 8 bases between the germline ends. CDR3 nucleotide sequence: TGTGCCAGCAGTTTAGCGCACGGGGACATTCAGTACTTC. Translated: CASSLAHGDIQYF.

This clonotype was seen a few times. V and J are TRBV5-1 and TRBJ2-2; 9 bases line up with TRBD2. The CDR3 is 15 residues long. Germline trimming cut 4 bases from V and 6 bases from J; bases unmatched to any gene: 7. Per germline, CDR1 SGHRS and CDR2 YFSETQ. The CDR3 loop reads CASSILAGPAGELFF. The CDR3 region has the DNA TGCGCCAGCAGCATCCTAGCGGGGCCAGCCGGGGAGCTGTTTTTT.

This clonotype was seen repeatedly, ten times or more. The V and J genes are TRBV9 and TRBJ2-1; 8 bases align to TRBD1. CDR1 SGDLS and CDR2 YYNGEE come from the germline V gene. This CDR3 spans 14 amino acids. V lost 4 bases to trimming and J lost 5 bases; unmatched junction nucleotides: 5. This chain's CDR3 is CASSPRTGNNEQFF. The CDR3 bases are TGTGCCAGCAGCCCCCGGACAGGGAACAATGAGCAGTTCTTC.

The chain carries TRBV12-3 or TRBV12-4 and TRBJ1-2, with no clear D. The length of the CDR3 is 13 residues. V lost 6 bases, J lost 7 bases, and 15 bases lay in between. CDR3 nucleotide sequence: TGTGCCAGCAGCCCGAGGGCGGATTCTGGCTACACCTTC. Its translation: CASSPRADSGYTF.

This clonotype was detected a few times. The chain combines TRBV11-2 with TRBJ2-7, with D possibly being TRBD2 (5 bases). V lost 0 bases and J lost 1, with 10 bases in between. Germline CDR1 reads SGHAT; CDR2 reads FQNNGV. This CDR3 region has 15 residues. In DNA form, the CDR3 reads TGTGCCAGCAGCTTAGATCGAGGGAAGTCCTACGAGCAGTACTTC. Protein sequence: CASSLDRGKSYEQYF.

The chain links TRBV18 to TRBJ1-5, with 10 bases that match TRBD1. The ends lost 2 bases at V and 5 bases at J; junction bases unmatched: 12. CDR3 length: 18 residues. Germline-derived CDR1 and CDR2 are KGHSH and LQKENI. CDR3 coding DNA: TGTGCCAGCTCACCATACCGGGACAGGGGTCTGGTGGATCAGCCCCAGCATTTT. The encoded protein is CASSPYRDRGLVDQPQHF.